This passage covers 32 T cell receptor beta chains from one sample sequenced in a study of shared clonotypes between healthy human individuals. The data were produced by immunoSEQ multiplex PCR, yet TCRdb's version contains in-frame clones alone and is incomplete. Seen here are about 2.1 million clones, about 94% observed once, and the top ten hold over 1.5%. Terminally differentiated effector memory CD45RA+ cells were excluded from the naive CD8 cells, which were CD45RO-negative and positively selected for CCR7. The specimen sequenced was naive CD8+ T cells from PBMCs. These TCRs come from a man between 18 and 35 years old in good health. Some clones in this sample may be carry-over from other donors' samples.

The rearrangement links TRBV7-2 to TRBJ2-3, with 12 bases matching TRBD2. CDR3 length equals 16 residues. V lost 3 bases and J lost 6; bases outside the gene matches: 7. Germline CDR1 reads SGHTA; CDR2 reads FQGNSA. The CDR3 reads CASSFPSGGARDTQYF. The CDR3 DNA is TGTGCCAGCAGCTTCCCTAGCGGGGGGGCAAGGGATACGCAGTATTTT.

Regarding this clone: The sample carries other DNA sequences with the same CDR3. V gene TRBV27 combines with J gene TRBJ2-7; TRBD1 might be the D (6 bases). Germline-derived CDR1 and CDR2 are MNHEY and SMNVEV (reference sequence). Trimming shortened V by 2 bases and J by 2 bases, and 13 bases separated the two germline ends. The CDR3 has 15 amino acids. CDR3 sequence (DNA): TGTGCCAGCAGTTTACTACAGGGCTCGCCCTACGAGCAGTACTTC. Its translation is CASSLLQGSPYEQYF.

The genes are TRBV9 and TRBJ2-7, with D perhaps TRBD1 (6 bases). The CDR3 spans 13 residues. CDR1 and CDR2 (germline): SGDLS, YYNGEE. V was trimmed by 1 base and J by 3 bases, leaving 8 bases between them. In DNA, the CDR3 is TGTGCCAGCAGCGTAACACAGGGCTACGAGCAGTACTTC. Protein sequence: CASSVTQGYEQYF.

The chain carries TRBV29-1 and TRBJ2-3; TRBD2 aligns across 8 bases. The CDR3 covers 16 residues. V was clipped by 1 base and J by 2 bases; unmatched bases: 8. CDR1 is SQVTM, CDR2 ANQGSEA, per germline. CDR3 protein: CSVEGLLAEFTDTQYF. The DNA for the CDR3 is TGCAGCGTTGAAGGTCTACTAGCGGAGTTCACAGATACGCAGTATTTT.

The chain's CDR3 is CASSEGLGSQYF. The CDR3 DNA is TGTGCCAGCAGTGAAGGTTTGGGGTCCCAGTACTTC. V usage is TRBV25-1 and J usage is TRBJ2-5; D unclear. CDR1 MGHDK and CDR2 SYGVNS come from the germline V gene. The CDR3 is made up of 12 amino acids. Deletions cut 2 bases from V and 9 bases from J, with 10 bases between.

This chain links TRBV9 with TRBJ1-3, with a weak D call TRBD1 (5 bases). The CDR3 sequence is 16 residues long. The germline CDR1 and CDR2 sequences are SGDLS and YYNGEE. The ends were cut back, 3 bases at V and 0 bases at J, with 13 bases in the middle. The CDR3 DNA sequence: TGTGCCAGCAGCGAGACCGTGGGGGGCTCTGGAAACACCATATATTTT. This translates into CASSETVGGSGNTIYF.

This clone occurred once. The chain links TRBV7-9 to TRBJ2-1; 7 bases align to TRBD2. This CDR3 comprises 16 residues. Germline values: CDR1 SEHNR, CDR2 FQNEAQ (reference sequence). V was pared by 4 bases and J by 5 bases, with 11 bases of the junction left unmatched. CDR3 DNA sequence: TGTGCCAGCAGCTCCCTTACTAGCGAGAATCACAATGAGCAGTTCTTC. Amino acids: CASSSLTSENHNEQFF.

The rearrangement links TRBV14 to TRBJ2-7, with 7 bases that match TRBD2. Germline V gene sequence: CDR1 SGHDN, CDR2 FVKESK. The CDR3 runs to 16 residues. V was pared by 6 bases and J by 3 bases, with 14 bases of the junction left unmatched. The CDR3: CASSPVPASGFYEQYF. DNA for the CDR3: TGTGCCAGCAGTCCCGTGCCGGCTAGCGGATTCTACGAGCAGTACTTC.

This chain links TRBV5-6 with TRBJ2-2; 8 nucleotides align to TRBD2. The CDR3 is made up of 15 amino acids. The germline CDR1 and CDR2 sequences are SGHDT and YYEEEE. Trimming cost V 3 bases and J 5 bases; bases outside gene matches: 6. The CDR3 DNA reads as TGTGCCAGCAGCTACCCGGGACTAGGGACCGGGGAGCTGTTTTTT. Translation: CASSYPGLGTGELFF.

The V gene is TRBV29-1, the J gene TRBJ2-7, with 12 bases identical to TRBD2. The CDR3 has 17 amino acids. The germline gives CDR1 SQVTM, CDR2 ANQGSEA. After removal of 7 bases from V and 3 bases from J, the junction contained 16 bases not matched to a gene. The CDR3 bases are TGCAGCGCTCGGACTAGCGGGGTCGGTTACTCGGGCTACGAGCAGTACTTC. Residues: CSARTSGVGYSGYEQYF.

This chain links TRBV7-6 with TRBJ2-7, with 7 bases identical to TRBD1. The ends lost 5 bases at V and 4 bases at J; junction bases unmatched: 5. CDR1 SGHVS and CDR2 FNYEAQ come from the germline V gene. CDR3 length equals 13 residues. The CDR3: CASSQGVGYEQYF. The CDR3 DNA reads as TGTGCCAGCAGCCAGGGGGTGGGGTACGAGCAGTACTTC.

The J gene is TRBJ2-5, the V gene TRBV29-1, with TRBD2 identical over 8 bases. V lost 7 bases and J lost 4; bases outside the gene matches: 8. The CDR3 runs to 13 residues. Germline CDR1 is SQVTM and CDR2 is ANQGSEA. The CDR3 DNA reads TGCAGCGCTCTGGCGGGAGGCTCAGAGACCCAGTACTTC. It is translated as CSALAGGSETQYF.

The V and J genes are TRBV7-8 and TRBJ2-1; either TRBD1 or TRBD2 may supply D (7 bases each). The CDR3 consists of 21 residues. Trimming stripped 3 bases from V and 2 bases from J, with 29 bases between. Germline values: CDR1 SGHVS, CDR2 FQNEAQ. The CDR3 region has the DNA TGTGCCAGCAGCTTCGGGATCGCAGGGGGAGTGGCGGGAGAACCCTACAATGAGCAGTTCTTC. It yields the protein CASSFGIAGGVAGEPYNEQFF. The complete variable domain, with remaining parts taken from reference TRBV7-8 and TRBJ2-1, reads GAGVSQSPRYKVAKRGQDVALRCDPISGHVSLFWYQQALGQGPEFLTYFQNEAQLDKSGLPSDRFFAERPEGSVSTLKIQRTQQEDSAVYLCASSFGIAGGVAGEPYNEQFFGPGTRLTVL.

V gene TRBV28 combines with J gene TRBJ2-7; 10 bases line up with TRBD2. The CDR3 is 16 residues long. Germline assignment: CDR1 MDHEN and CDR2 SYDVKM. V trimming: 2 bases; J trimming: 4 bases; junction bases outside the gene matches: 8. Here the CDR3 reads CASSLHQREGSYEQYF. CDR3 coding DNA: TGTGCCAGCAGTTTACATCAGCGGGAGGGGTCGTACGAGCAGTACTTC.

The rearrangement joins TRBV6-1 to TRBJ1-5, with 9 bases that match TRBD1. Per germline, CDR1 MNHNS and CDR2 SASEGT. The ends lost 6 bases at V and 6 bases at J; junction bases unmatched: 6. This CDR3 is 14 amino acids long. CDR3 in DNA: TGTGCCAGCAGGGACAGGGGAGGTTTTCAGCCCCAGCATTTT. This gives the protein CASRDRGGFQPQHF.

This clone was seen a single time. The chain has TRBV4-2 and TRBJ2-7; TRBD1 matches at 7 bases. With 1 base clipped from V and 3 bases from J, the junction kept 6 bases outside the gene matches. Germline-derived CDR1 and CDR2 are LGHNA and YNFKEQ. The CDR3 is made up of 15 amino acids. CDR3 in amino acids: CASSQGSRDSYEQYF. DNA for the CDR3: TGTGCCAGCAGCCAAGGGTCCCGGGACAGCTACGAGCAGTACTTC.

The CDR3 region has the DNA TGTGCCAGTAGTATGTTCACTGTCTATGGCTACACCTTC. Residues: CASSMFTVYGYTF. The chain uses TRBV19 and TRBJ1-2; D is undetermined. This CDR3 comprises 13 residues. The V end was cut by 3 bases, the J end by 4 bases, with 9 bases between. Germline values: CDR1 LNHDA, CDR2 SQIVND (reference sequence).

V is TRBV6-1 and J is TRBJ2-7; TRBD2 aligns across 9 bases. Losses at the gene ends were 4 bases for V and 7 bases for J; bases not matched to a gene: 14. The CDR3 is made up of 16 amino acids. The germline V gene encodes CDR1 MNHNS and CDR2 SASEGT. The CDR3 protein is CASSGPSAGGPGEQYF. The CDR3 DNA is TGTGCCAGCAGTGGGCCATCGGCGGGAGGGCCTGGGGAGCAGTACTTC.

This rearrangement joins TRBV28 to TRBJ2-3; tentatively, D is TRBD2 (5 bases). The germline V and J ends were trimmed by 1 base and 8 bases, with 10 bases remaining between them. The CDR3 spans 13 residues. CDR1 and CDR2 from the germline V gene are MDHEN and SYDVKM. As DNA, the CDR3 is TGTGCCAGCAGTTTATCTAGCAGAGGTACGCAGTATTTT. It encodes CASSLSSRGTQYF.

The chain links TRBV4-2 to TRBJ2-7; D gene ambiguous. Deletions cut 0 bases from V and 3 bases from J, with 15 bases between. Germline CDR1 LGHNA, CDR2 YNFKEQ. This CDR3 has 16 residues. The CDR3 protein is CASSQDIGLVNYEQYF. In nucleotides, the CDR3 is TGTGCCAGCAGCCAAGATATCGGCCTAGTCAACTACGAGCAGTACTTC.

With regard to this clone: Other DNA sequences in this sample translate to the same CDR3. V is TRBV11-2 and J is TRBJ2-5; D is undetermined. Trimming cost V 3 bases and J 5 bases, with 4 bases left between them. Germline CDR1 and CDR2: SGHAT and FQNNGV. The CDR3 consists of 11 residues. The CDR3: CASSFQETQYF. Written as DNA, the CDR3 is TGTGCCAGCAGCTTCCAGGAGACCCAGTACTTC.

The CDR3 loop is CASSDYGQGTFYGYTF. For the CDR3, the DNA is TGTGCCAGCAGTGACTACGGACAGGGTACTTTCTATGGCTACACCTTC. The V gene is TRBV25-1, the J gene TRBJ1-2, with 8 bases aligning to TRBD1. The J segment lost 4 bases and the V segment lost 3 bases, leaving 10 bases of the junction unmatched. The CDR3 is 16 amino acids. Germline CDR1 reads MGHDK; CDR2 reads SYGVNS.

CDR3 coding DNA: TGTGCCAGCAGTGAACACGAGGGCGGGGTTACTTTCTTT. Translating gives CASSEHEGGVTFF. The rearrangement links TRBV7-6 to TRBJ1-1; no reliable D call. The CDR3 has 13 amino acids. The germline CDR1 and CDR2 sequences are SGHVS and FNYEAQ. Deletions cut 6 bases from V and 12 bases from J, with 20 bases between.

The sample holds one count of this clone. This chain connects TRBV9 to TRBJ2-3; 9 bases line up with TRBD1. With V trimmed by 3 bases and J by 6 bases, 11 bases remained unmatched. This CDR3 region has 16 residues. CDR1 is SGDLS, CDR2 YYNGEE, per germline. For the CDR3, the DNA is TGTGCCAGCAGCGATACCGGGACAGGGACGGCGGATACGCAGTATTTT. It codes for CASSDTGTGTADTQYF. The full variable domain, rest sourced from reference TRBV9 and TRBJ2-3, is DSGVTQTPKHLITATGQRVTLRCSPRSGDLSVYWYQQSLDQGLQFLIQYYNGEERAKGNILERFSAQQFPDLHSELNLSSLELGDSALYFCASSDTGTGTADTQYFGPGTRLTVL.

This chain connects TRBV27 to TRBJ2-5; 9 positions match TRBD1. The CDR3 spans 14 residues. Germline CDR1 MNHEY, CDR2 SMNVEV (reference sequence). The J segment lost 5 bases and the V segment lost 5 bases, leaving 6 bases of the junction unmatched. In nucleotides, the CDR3 is TGTGCCAGCAGTGTACTACAGGGGGCTGAGACCCAGTACTTC. Its protein product is CASSVLQGAETQYF.

The J gene is TRBJ2-1, the V gene TRBV19; no clear D. CDR3 length: 15 amino acids. Trimming pared 5 bases from V and 3 bases from J, leaving 14 bases between. CDR1 and CDR2 from the germline V gene are LNHDA and SQIVND (reference sequence). The CDR3 protein is CASSAYLVIYNEQFF. In nucleotides, the CDR3 is TGTGCCAGTAGTGCCTACCTAGTCATCTACAATGAGCAGTTCTTC. Combining the CDR3 with reference TRBV19 and TRBJ2-1 gives the whole variable domain DGGITQSPKYLFRKEGQNVTLSCEQNLNHDAMYWYRQDPGQGLRLIYYSQIVNDFQKGDIAEGYSVSREKKESFPLTVTSAQKNPTAFYLCASSAYLVIYNEQFFGPGTRLTVL.

The rearrangement uses TRBV5-8 and TRBJ2-5, with a tentative D call TRBD2 (6 bases). Germline assignment: CDR1 SGHTS and CDR2 YDEGEE. The V end lost 0 bases, the J end lost 0 bases, and 12 bases lay between the germline ends. This CDR3 spans 16 amino acids. CDR3: CASSLAGTQYQETQYF. The DNA of the CDR3 is TGTGCCAGCAGCTTGGCAGGGACTCAGTACCAAGAGACCCAGTACTTC.

The genes are TRBV7-2 and TRBJ2-7, with D possibly matching TRBD2 (6 bases). The V gene lost 2 bases and the J gene lost 7 bases, with 12 bases spanning the gap. The germline CDR1 and CDR2 sequences are SGHTA and FQGNSA. The CDR3 contains 13 residues. The CDR3 here is CASSLSPGREQYF. The CDR3 DNA is TGTGCCAGCAGCTTAAGCCCGGGGAGGGAGCAGTACTTC.

The chain carries TRBV7-9 and TRBJ2-5; D gene unclear. This CDR3 has 13 amino acids. The V and J ends lost 3 bases and 4 bases respectively, with 9 bases between them. CDR1 is SEHNR, CDR2 FQNEAQ, per germline (reference sequence). For the CDR3, the DNA is TGTGCCAGCAGCTTTCCCATCAGAGAGACCCAGTACTTC. It specifies CASSFPIRETQYF.

The chain is built from TRBV7-9 and TRBJ2-7; TRBD1 is a possible D gene (5 bases). V lost 4 bases and J 5 bases, leaving 18 bases between the germline ends. This CDR3 spans 15 amino acids. Germline V gene data show CDR1 as SEHNR and CDR2 as FQNEAQ (reference sequence). The CDR3 DNA follows: TGTGCCAGCAGCTCCTCGGTAGGGGTTGAAGACGAGCAGTACTTC. This codes for CASSSSVGVEDEQYF.

The chain couples TRBV6-5 to TRBJ2-1; D is possibly TRBD1 or TRBD2 (5 bases each). CDR1 and CDR2 (germline): MNHEY, SVGAGI. Trimming shortened V by 10 bases and J by 4 bases, and 11 bases separated the two germline ends. The CDR3 is made up of 12 amino acids. This CDR3 reads CATWGSYNEQFF. The CDR3 DNA reads TGTGCCACCTGGGGGAGTTACAATGAGCAGTTCTTC.

V and J are TRBV5-6 and TRBJ2-7; TRBD2 agrees at 10 bases. Trimming at V came to 4 bases and at J to 6 bases, leaving 10 bases not matched to a gene. The CDR3 runs to 15 residues. The germline gives CDR1 SGHDT, CDR2 YYEEEE. CDR3 DNA: TGTGCCAGCAGCCCCGCCCCAGCGGGAGGGCGCGAGCAGTACTTC. Amino acid sequence: CASSPAPAGGREQYF.